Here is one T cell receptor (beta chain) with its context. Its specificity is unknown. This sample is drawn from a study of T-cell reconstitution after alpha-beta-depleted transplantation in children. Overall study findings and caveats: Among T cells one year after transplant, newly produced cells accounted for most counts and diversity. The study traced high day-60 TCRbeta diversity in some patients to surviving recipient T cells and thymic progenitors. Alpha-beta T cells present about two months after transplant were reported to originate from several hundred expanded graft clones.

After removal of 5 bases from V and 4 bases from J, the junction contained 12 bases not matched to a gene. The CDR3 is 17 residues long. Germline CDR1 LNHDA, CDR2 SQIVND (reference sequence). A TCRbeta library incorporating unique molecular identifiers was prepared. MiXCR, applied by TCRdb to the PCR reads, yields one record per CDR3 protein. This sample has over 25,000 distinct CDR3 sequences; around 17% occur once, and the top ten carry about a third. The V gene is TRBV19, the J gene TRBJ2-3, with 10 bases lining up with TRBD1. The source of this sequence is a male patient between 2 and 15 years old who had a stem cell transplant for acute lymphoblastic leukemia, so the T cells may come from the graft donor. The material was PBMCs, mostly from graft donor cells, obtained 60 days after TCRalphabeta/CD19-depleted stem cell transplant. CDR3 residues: CASSLDGTGAFPDTQYF. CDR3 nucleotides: TGTGCCAGTAGTCTGGACGGGACAGGGGCGTTTCCAGATACGCAGTATTTT.